The source of this T cell receptor beta chain is a study of metastatic and nonmetastatic thyroid tumors. Study in general: Patients with malignant and benign thyroid disease provided blood and tumor or nodule tissue, whose repertoires were compared.

Original processing methods: For papillary thyroid cancer, a distant-metastasis classifier was constructed from CDR3 differences observed across clinicopathological groups. MiXCR was used by TCRdb to re-call the PCR reads. These V and J calls rely on TCRdb rather than the paper's analysis. The repertoire includes about 92,000 clones, more than 12% of them detected once, and 3.6% sits in the top ten. Study-wide points: Reports indicated that malignant thyroid tumors showed significantly higher TCR beta diversity than benign nodules did, in blood and tumor.

This clone was detected ten times or more. The antigen is unknown. Trimming took off 6 bases at V and 1 base at J, with 9 bases between the two ends. This CDR3 contains 13 residues. Germline V gene sequence: CDR1 ENHRY, CDR2 SYGVKD. Every patient underwent thyroid surgery untreated. This chain uses TRBV10-3 with TRBJ1-1; D is ambiguous. The clonotype was recovered from a female donor with papillary thyroid cancer or a benign thyroid nodule (not recorded which). Some clones in this sample may be carry-over from other donors' samples. The sequenced sample consisted of blood. The CDR3 here is CAIRPDGNTEAFF. The CDR3 coding sequence is TGTGCCATCAGACCAGACGGGAACACTGAAGCTTTCTTT.